This record concerns one TCR beta chain sequence. The sample is drawn from a study of shared clonotypes between healthy human individuals. V lost 7 bases to trimming and J lost 5 bases, with 6 bases between them. The germline V gene has CDR1 SNHLY and CDR2 FYNNEI. The CDR3 length is 10 residues. Assay used: immunoSEQ multiplex PCR; TCRdb lists only in-frame clones, some missing. The data contain hundreds of thousands of clones, 80% to 95% of them singletons. Terminally differentiated effector memory CD45RA+ cells were left out of the naive CD8 fraction, which was CD45RO-negative and positively selected for CCR7.

The sample comprised naive CD8+ T cells sorted from blood. The genes are TRBV2 and TRBJ2-7, with D uncertain. The clonotype was recovered from a man aged 25-40 years in good health. CDR3 bases: TGTGCCAGCATAGGAAACGAGCAGTACTTC. Its protein is CASIGNEQYF.